Given below is one TCR beta chain in context. This specimen belongs to a study of PD-L1 blockade in urothelial cancer. Overall study: Analyses used blood from 3 weeks (second dose) and 6 weeks after treatment start. T cell content in blood samples showed a median of around 150,000.

Sequencing was performed with immunoSEQ multiplex PCR; in TCRdb, only in-frame clones are kept and a portion is missing. The sample holds nearly 50,000 clones, about 82% seen once. The CDR3 has 15 amino acids. CDR1 and CDR2 (germline): MDHEN, SYDVKM. J was trimmed by 2 bases and V by 7 bases; bases with no gene match: 9. Time point noted: peripheral blood 6 weeks after treatment start. Patients each gave 1 to 8 samples, pretreatment and on-treatment. This chain links TRBV28 with TRBJ2-5; the match to TRBD2 covers 8 bases. The receptor comes from a man in his 70s with urothelial cancer. Sequencing used PBMCs, obtained around atezolizumab (anti-PD-L1) treatment. This CDR3 reads CASKTPTSGQETQYF. The CDR3 DNA sequence: TGTGCCAGCAAAACCCCAACTAGCGGACAAGAGACCCAGTACTTC. Together with reference TRBV28 and TRBJ2-5, the CDR3 gives the full variable domain: DVKVTQSSRYLVKRTGEKVFLECVQDMDHENMFWYRQDPGLGLRLIYFSYDVKMKEKGDIPEGYSVSREKKERFSLILESASTNQTSMYLCASKTPTSGQETQYFGPGTRLLVL.